These 18 T cell receptor beta chains were all obtained from the same sample, sequenced in a study of response to subunit inactivated influenza vaccine. MiXCR was run by TCRdb on the RT-PCR reads, yielding one entry per CDR3 protein. Among 500,000 to 650,000 distinct CDR3 sequences, 7.6% were seen once, and the ten largest hold roughly 13%. This sample comprised PBMCs from blood, obtained around 25 months after vaccination. These receptors all come from a man aged 50 to 69 who received an inactivated influenza vaccine.

The chain couples TRBV4-1 to TRBJ2-2; tentative D call: TRBD1 (6 bases). The length of the CDR3 is 17 residues. With 3 bases removed from V and 5 bases from J, the gap between germline ends came to 19 bases. CDR1 and CDR2 from the germline V gene are MGHRA and YSYEKL. The CDR3 spells CASSHPRSRGLTGELFF. As DNA, the CDR3 is TGCGCCAGCAGCCACCCCCGCAGCAGGGGTCTTACCGGGGAGCTGTTTTTT.

The chain has TRBV3-1 and TRBJ1-1; TRBD1 matches 8 bases. CDR1 and CDR2 from the germline V gene are LGHDT and YNNKEL (reference sequence). J gave up 11 bases and V 7 bases, and 6 bases lay outside the gene matches. This CDR3 region has 11 residues. This CDR3 is CASTGQGGAFF. For the CDR3, the DNA is TGTGCCAGCACCGGACAGGGTGGGGCTTTCTTT.

In this sample, this clonotype turned up many times. The V call is TRBV18, the J call TRBJ2-1; D unresolved. The CDR3 sequence is 17 residues long. Germline-derived CDR1 and CDR2 are KGHSH and LQKENI. The V gene lost 2 bases and the J gene lost 4 bases, with 18 bases spanning the gap. This CDR3 reads CASSPRPGEASYNEQFF. Here the CDR3 DNA reads TGTGCCAGCTCACCAAGGCCGGGCGAGGCTTCTTACAATGAGCAGTTCTTC.

This clonotype was seen at least ten times. The chain uses TRBV2 and TRBJ2-2; D possibly matches TRBD1 or TRBD2 (5 bases each). Trimming removed 8 bases at V and 0 bases at J, with 13 bases between. Germline-derived CDR1 and CDR2 are SNHLY and FYNNEI. This CDR3 is built from 15 residues. CDR3 in DNA: TGTGCCAGCGGATTCCGGGACCCGAACACCGGGGAGCTGTTTTTT. It specifies CASGFRDPNTGELFF.

This clonotype was detected only a few times. The rearrangement links TRBV14 to TRBJ2-1; D is unresolved. CDR3 size: 14 residues. V lost 4 bases, J lost 5 bases, and 12 bases lay in between. The germline V gene has CDR1 SGHDN and CDR2 FVKESK. The CDR3 DNA reads TGTGCCAGCAGCCCCCCCATAGGTAACAATGAGCAGTTCTTC. The encoded protein is CASSPPIGNNEQFF.

This sequence joins TRBV4-2 and TRBJ2-3, with 8 nucleotides matching TRBD2. The J segment lost 1 base and the V segment lost 0 bases, leaving 0 bases of the junction unmatched. The CDR3 contains 15 residues. Germline V gene sequence: CDR1 LGHNA, CDR2 YNFKEQ. The CDR3 spells CASSQELAGTDTQYF. The DNA for the CDR3 is TGTGCCAGCAGCCAAGAACTAGCGGGCACAGATACGCAGTATTTT.

This clonotype was seen a few times. J is TRBJ1-2 and V is TRBV12-3 or TRBV12-4, with D possibly being TRBD1 (5 bases). Between the trimmed V and J ends, which lost 6 bases and 0 bases, there was a span of 14 bases. This CDR3 region has 15 residues. The CDR3 coding sequence is TGTGCCAGCAGCGTCGGTCGGACAACTAACTATGGCTACACCTTC. This codes for CASSVGRTTNYGYTF.

The CDR3 protein is CASSLVKIPEAFF. The CDR3 DNA reads as TGTGCCAGCAGCTTAGTAAAAATCCCTGAAGCTTTCTTT. The V gene is TRBV7-9, the J gene TRBJ1-1; D unresolved. The CDR3 runs 13 residues. Germline V gives CDR1 SEHNR, CDR2 FQNEAQ (reference sequence). V lost 1 base, J lost 6 bases, and 9 bases lay in between.

The genes are TRBV20-1 and TRBJ2-7; D remains unclear. Germline CDR1 is DFQATT and CDR2 is SNEGSKA (reference sequence). Trimming took off 4 bases at V and 2 bases at J, with 12 bases between the two ends. This CDR3 spans 13 amino acids. CDR3 loop: CSATPAMTYEQYF. The CDR3 DNA follows: TGCAGTGCTACCCCTGCGATGACCTACGAGCAGTACTTC.

The chain combines TRBV6-2 or TRBV6-3 with TRBJ2-1; possible D gene TRBD2, 6 bases. V dropped 8 bases and J dropped 5 bases, with 10 bases sitting between them. CDR3 length equals 12 residues. Germline loops: CDR1 MNHEY, CDR2 SVGEGT. The DNA for the CDR3 is TGTGCCAGCGCGCGGGAAGACAATGAGCAGTTCTTC. This translates into CASAREDNEQFF.

This clonotype was picked up many times. The chain is built from TRBV7-9 and TRBJ2-5; D call uncertain. CDR3 size: 12 residues. V dropped 6 bases and J dropped 4 bases, with 9 bases sitting between them. Germline CDR1 SEHNR, CDR2 FQNEAQ (reference sequence). The CDR3 nucleotides read TGTGCCAGCAGTGGCCTAGGAGAGACCCAGTACTTC. Its translation is CASSGLGETQYF.

The table lists this clonotype with many counts. The chain links TRBV7-8 to TRBJ2-1, with D unresolved. This CDR3 is built from 13 residues. V was shortened by 5 bases and J by 15 bases, with 20 bases between the two germline ends. CDR1 and CDR2 from the germline V gene are SGHVS and FQNEAQ. The CDR3 coding sequence is TGTGCCAGCAGCCCCAGTCCAAGCATTAGCAGGTTCTTC. It is translated as CASSPSPSISRFF. Combining the CDR3 with reference TRBV7-8 and TRBJ2-1 gives the whole variable domain GAGVSQSPRYKVAKRGQDVALRCDPISGHVSLFWYQQALGQGPEFLTYFQNEAQLDKSGLPSDRFFAERPEGSVSTLKIQRTQQEDSAVYLCASSPSPSISRFFGPGTRLTVL.

The V call is TRBV7-9, the J call TRBJ2-7; a weak D match, TRBD1 (6 bases). The CDR3 length is 14 residues. V lost 5 bases to trimming and J lost 5 bases, with 16 bases between them. CDR1 is SEHNR and CDR2 is FQNEAQ in the germline V gene (reference sequence). The CDR3 loop is CASSPLGGGDEQYF. CDR3 bases: TGTGCCAGCAGCCCGCTGGGTGGGGGCGACGAGCAGTACTTC.

The chain combines TRBV6-2 or TRBV6-3 with TRBJ2-7; TRBD2 might be the D (5 bases). CDR3 size: 14 residues. The germline gives CDR1 MNHEY, CDR2 SVGEGT. V lost 5 bases, J lost 4 bases, and 15 bases lay in between. This CDR3 reads CASSNLLGRYEQYF. CDR3 DNA sequence: TGTGCCAGCAGTAACCTCTTGGGGAGATACGAGCAGTACTTC.

This clonotype has a handful of counts. This rearrangement joins TRBV3-1 to TRBJ2-3; no definite D call. The CDR3 consists of 12 residues. Germline V gene sequence: CDR1 LGHDT, CDR2 YNNKEL (reference sequence). Trimming cost V 0 bases and J 8 bases, with 6 bases left between them. CDR3 loop: CASSQDRITQYF. In DNA form, the CDR3 reads TGTGCCAGCAGCCAAGATCGGATTACGCAGTATTTT.

The chain links TRBV6-2 or TRBV6-3 to TRBJ2-1; 7 bases agree with TRBD2. After removal of 8 bases from V and 5 bases from J, the junction contained 9 bases not matched to a gene. From germline, CDR1 is MNHEY and CDR2 SVGEGT. The CDR3 covers 14 residues. The CDR3, as DNA: TGTGCCAGCCTCAGGACGGGGGGAAACAATGAGCAGTTCTTC. It yields the protein CASLRTGGNNEQFF.

This clonotype was found many times. The V and J genes are TRBV4-1 and TRBJ1-2, with 7 nucleotides matching TRBD1. The CDR3 has 19 residues. Germline V lookup: CDR1 MGHRA, CDR2 YSYEKL. Trimming cost V 4 bases and J 4 bases; bases outside gene matches: 21. The CDR3 nucleotides are TGCGCCAGCAGCCGAGAGACAGGGTCGGGGAGCAGTATATTCTATGGCTACACCTTC. It translates to CASSRETGSGSSIFYGYTF.

The V gene is TRBV11-2, the J gene TRBJ1-2; D might be TRBD1 (5 bases). The CDR3 is 21 residues long. The V end lost 5 bases, the J end lost 3 bases, and 34 bases lay between the germline ends. Germline lookup yields CDR1 SGHAT and CDR2 FQNNGV. CDR3 sequence: CASSAGASPSMGTPGYYGYTF. CDR3 in DNA: TGTGCCAGCAGCGCCGGGGCCAGTCCATCAATGGGGACTCCGGGCTACTATGGCTACACCTTC.